This entry lists 26 T cell receptor beta chains sequenced from one sample in a study of blood T cell repertoires in COVID-19. TCRdb keeps only in-frame clones here, not all; method: immunoSEQ multiplex PCR. In the table there are 120,000 or so clones, approximately 90% of which are singletons. Sequencing was carried out using peripheral blood. All receptors come from a man aged 65 to 85 with active or convalescent COVID-19.

This sequence joins TRBV9 and TRBJ2-6, with TRBD2 matching 9 bases. The CDR3 is 19 residues long. V lost 0 bases and J lost 2; bases outside the gene matches: 9. Germline V gene data show CDR1 as SGDLS and CDR2 as YYNGEE. In DNA form, the CDR3 reads TGTGCCAGCAGCGTAGCGGGTAGCGGGAGCGGGGCTGGGGCCAACGTCCTGACTTTC. Translation: CASSVAGSGSGAGANVLTF. Full variable domain (rest looked up from reference TRBV9 and TRBJ2-6): DSGVTQTPKHLITATGQRVTLRCSPRSGDLSVYWYQQSLDQGLQFLIQYYNGEERAKGNILERFSAQQFPDLHSELNLSSLELGDSALYFCASSVAGSGSGAGANVLTFGAGSRLTVL.

The rearrangement links TRBV5-1 to TRBJ1-5; TRBD1 matches 8 bases. Germline V gene sequence: CDR1 SGHRS, CDR2 YFSETQ. CDR3 size: 18 residues. The V gene end was trimmed by 1 base and the J gene end by 3 bases; junction bases not matched to a gene: 12. The CDR3 protein is CASSLSPSGTGDNQPQHF. For the CDR3, the DNA is TGCGCCAGCAGCTTGTCTCCATCCGGGACAGGAGACAATCAGCCCCAGCATTTT.

The chain has TRBV2 and TRBJ1-4; possible D gene TRBD1, 6 bases. From germline, CDR1 is SNHLY and CDR2 FYNNEI. Trimming removed 5 bases from V and 0 bases from J, with 10 bases in between. This CDR3 is 15 amino acids long. The CDR3 sequence: CASSLDRATNEKLFF. The CDR3 DNA reads as TGTGCCAGCAGTTTGGACAGAGCAACTAATGAAAAACTGTTTTTT.

As concerns this clone: Other DNA sequences in this sample translate to the same CDR3. The V call is TRBV29-1, the J call TRBJ2-3; weak D call: TRBD2 (6 bases). Germline CDR1 reads SQVTM; CDR2 reads ANQGSEA. The CDR3 is 12 residues long. The ends were cut back, 2 bases at V and 3 bases at J, with 6 bases in the middle. Here the CDR3 reads CSVELATDTQYF. CDR3 DNA: TGCAGCGTTGAACTAGCGACAGATACGCAGTATTTT.

The chain joins TRBV28 to TRBJ2-7; D is possibly TRBD2 (5 bases). CDR1 MDHEN and CDR2 SYDVKM come from the germline V gene. This CDR3 is 14 amino acids long. Between the trimmed V and J ends, which lost 2 bases and 6 bases, there was a span of 14 bases. The CDR3 DNA sequence: TGTGCCAGCAGTTTAAAGCGGTCAAGGAGCGAGCAGTACTTC. Translating it yields CASSLKRSRSEQYF.

The CDR3 loop reads CASSPTGLAGVRQYF. The DNA for the CDR3 is TGTGCCAGCTCACCGACCGGACTAGCGGGAGTAAGACAGTACTTC. J is TRBJ2-7 and V is TRBV18; 13 bases are shared with TRBD2. Unmatched junction bases numbered 9, after V lost 3 bases and J lost 10 bases. CDR3 length equals 15 residues. Germline V gives CDR1 KGHSH, CDR2 LQKENI. The full variable domain, rest sourced from reference TRBV18 and TRBJ2-7, is NAGVMQNPRHLVRRRGQEARLRCSPMKGHSHVYWYRQLPEEGLKFMVYLQKENIIDESGMPKERFSAEFPKEGPSILRIQQVVRGDSAAYFCASSPTGLAGVRQYFGPGTRLTVT.

The chain couples TRBV5-5 to TRBJ2-7; 11 bases agree with TRBD2. The germline CDR1 and CDR2 sequences are SGHKS and YYEKEE (reference sequence). The CDR3 consists of 16 residues. V shed 4 bases, J shed 0 bases, and the junction held 6 bases outside the gene matches. The chain's CDR3 is CASSTGLAAISYEQYF. The CDR3 coding sequence is TGTGCCAGCAGCACGGGACTAGCGGCGATCTCCTACGAGCAGTACTTC.

The chain employs TRBV10-1 and TRBJ2-3, with 12 nucleotides matching TRBD2. Germline CDR1 WNHNN, CDR2 SYGVQD (reference sequence). The CDR3 is 15 residues long. With V trimmed by 8 bases and J by 2 bases, 5 bases remained unmatched. CDR3: CASLGLAGDTDTQYF. As DNA, the CDR3 is TGCGCCAGCCTGGGACTAGCGGGCGACACAGATACGCAGTATTTT.

The table lists this clone with a count of one. V is TRBV11-2 and J is TRBJ2-3; TRBD2 might be the D (5 bases). V lost 6 bases, J lost 2 bases, and 18 bases lay in between. There are 16 residues in the CDR3. CDR1 and CDR2 from the germline V gene are SGHAT and FQNNGV. For the CDR3, the DNA is TGTGCCAGCAGTCCAGAGAGGGCTTTCAACACAGATACGCAGTATTTT. It yields the protein CASSPERAFNTDTQYF. Variable domain in full (rest from reference TRBV11-2 and TRBJ2-3): EAGVAQSPRYKIIEKRQSVAFWCNPISGHATLYWYQQILGQGPKLLIQFQNNGVVDDSQLPKDRFSAERLKGVDSTLKIQPAKLEDSAVYLCASSPERAFNTDTQYFGPGTRLTVL.

The CDR3: CARSLVASGRRGGEQFF. The CDR3 coding sequence is TGTGCCAGAAGCTTGGTGGCTAGCGGGAGGAGGGGTGGTGAGCAGTTCTTC. The V call is TRBV5-3, the J call TRBJ2-1; 11 bases map to TRBD2. TRBV5-3 is marked as an open reading frame, function uncertain. The V and J ends lost 0 bases and 9 bases, in that order; junction bases with no gene match: 11. The CDR3 is 17 residues long.

J is TRBJ1-6 and V is TRBV28; D possibly corresponds to TRBD1 (6 bases). This CDR3 contains 14 residues. V lost 2 bases and J lost 5, with 7 bases in between. Looked up from germline, CDR1 is MDHEN and CDR2 is SYDVKM. This CDR3 reads CASSLNRDNSPLHF. DNA of the CDR3: TGTGCCAGCAGTTTAAACAGGGATAATTCACCCCTCCACTTT.

The J gene is TRBJ2-1, the V gene TRBV23-1, with TRBD2 identical over 8 bases. TRBV23-1 falls under the ORF class, with uncertain function. V trimming: 8 bases; J trimming: 9 bases; junction bases outside the gene matches: 9. The CDR3 has 13 residues. The CDR3 spells CASFRVAGLEQFF. DNA for the CDR3: TGCGCCAGCTTTAGAGTAGCGGGACTTGAGCAGTTCTTC.

This sequence joins TRBV29-1 and TRBJ1-2, with 8 bases identical to TRBD1. The germline V gene has CDR1 SQVTM and CDR2 ANQGSEA. Trimming removed 7 bases from V and 2 bases from J; junction bases left unmatched: 12. This CDR3 has 15 amino acids. The CDR3 DNA reads as TGCAGCGCCAACGCTCAGGGGGCGTTGAACTATGGCTACACCTTC. Translated, it gives CSANAQGALNYGYTF.

This clone was counted a single time. This chain connects TRBV21-1 to TRBJ1-1; TRBD1, the table's D call, lacks a check against the DNA. TRBV21-1 is termed a pseudogene. The CDR3 is 15 amino acids. In DNA form, the CDR3 reads TGTGCCAGCAGCAGACAACAGGGTTGGAACACTGAAGCTTTCTTT. Translation: CASSRQQGWNTEAFF.

V usage is TRBV28 and J usage is TRBJ2-7, with TRBD1 matching over 8 bases. Losses at the gene ends were 5 bases for V and 3 bases for J; bases not matched to a gene: 3. CDR1 is MDHEN and CDR2 is SYDVKM in the germline V gene. The length of the CDR3 is 13 residues. The CDR3 reads CASSPGGVYEQYF. In DNA form, the CDR3 reads TGTGCCAGCAGTCCAGGGGGCGTCTACGAGCAGTACTTC.

The chain couples TRBV5-1 to TRBJ1-2, with 7 nucleotides matching TRBD1. Germline V gene data show CDR1 as SGHRS and CDR2 as YFSETQ. J lost 5 bases, V lost 4 bases, and 5 bases had no gene match. This CDR3 has 13 residues. The DNA of the CDR3 is TGCGCCAGCAGCAGGGACAGCGATTATGGCTACACCTTC. This translates into CASSRDSDYGYTF. Using reference TRBV5-1 and TRBJ1-2 for the parts outside the CDR3, the full variable domain is KAGVTQTPRYLIKTRGQQVTLSCSPISGHRSVSWYQQTPGQGLQFLFEYFSETQRNKGNFPGRFSGRQFSNSRSEMNVSTLELGDSALYLCASSRDSDYGYTFGSGTRLTVV.

The genes are TRBV11-2 and TRBJ2-2; 7 bases agree with TRBD1. This CDR3 has 14 amino acids. Trimming at V came to 5 bases and at J to 3 bases, leaving 3 bases not matched to a gene. CDR1 is SGHAT and CDR2 is FQNNGV in the germline V gene. The CDR3 bases are TGTGCCAGCAGCCGCACAGGGGACACCGGGGAGCTGTTTTTT. As protein: CASSRTGDTGELFF.

The chain is built from TRBV6-1 and TRBJ1-6; 9 bases align to TRBD1. This CDR3 spans 15 amino acids. J gave up 8 bases and V 6 bases, and 8 bases lay outside the gene matches. Germline assignment: CDR1 MNHNS and CDR2 SASEGT. CDR3 amino acids: CASSQGQGSDSPLHF. CDR3 bases: TGTGCCAGCAGCCAGGGACAGGGTAGCGATTCACCCCTCCACTTT.

V gene TRBV11-2 combines with J gene TRBJ1-3, with 9 bases identical to TRBD1. Trimming at V came to 4 bases and at J to 2 bases, leaving 6 bases not matched to a gene. The CDR3 is 16 residues long. Germline assignment: CDR1 SGHAT and CDR2 FQNNGV. CDR3 region: CASSSTDRGTGNTIYF. In DNA, the CDR3 is TGTGCCAGCAGCTCGACTGACAGGGGGACTGGAAACACCATATATTTT.

A note on this clone: This sample includes further DNA sequences coding for the same CDR3. V and J are TRBV18 and TRBJ1-3; D is ambiguous. The length of the CDR3 is 15 residues. V was trimmed by 2 bases and J by 0 bases, leaving 8 bases between them. Germline CDR1 and CDR2: KGHSH and LQKENI. The CDR3 region has the DNA TGTGCCAGCTCACCAACAGAAAGCTCTGGAAACACCATATATTTT. Its translation is CASSPTESSGNTIYF.

This clone was seen ten or more times. This chain uses TRBV2 with TRBJ2-3, with TRBD2 matching over 12 bases. CDR1 and CDR2 from the germline V gene are SNHLY and FYNNEI. J lost 0 bases, V lost 5 bases, and 9 bases had no gene match. The CDR3 contains 18 residues. CDR3 in amino acids: CASSSPSGRARSTDTQYF. DNA of the CDR3: TGTGCCAGCAGTTCCCCTAGCGGGAGGGCCAGAAGCACAGATACGCAGTATTTT.

In DNA, the CDR3 is TGTGCCTGGAGTAGCCAGGCCGACAATGGCTACACCTTC. This gives the protein CAWSSQADNGYTF. This chain uses TRBV30 with TRBJ1-2; no firm D call. The CDR3 is 13 residues long. CDR1 and CDR2 from the germline V gene are GTSNPN and SVGIG (reference sequence). The germline V and J ends were trimmed by 2 bases and 6 bases, with 13 bases remaining between them.

CDR3 sequence (DNA): TGTGCCAGCAGTTTACCTAGCGGAAACAATGAGCAGTTCTTC. This sequence encodes CASSLPSGNNEQFF. The J gene is TRBJ2-1, the V gene TRBV28; 7 nucleotides agree with TRBD2. The CDR3 has 14 residues. Trimming removed 2 bases from V and 5 bases from J; junction bases left unmatched: 3. Germline CDR1 and CDR2: MDHEN and SYDVKM.

The gene calls are TRBV2 and TRBJ2-3; 9 bases fit TRBD1. This CDR3 spans 15 amino acids. V lost 5 bases, J lost 4 bases, and 7 bases stayed unmatched. Per the germline V gene, CDR1 is SNHLY and CDR2 is FYNNEI. Here the CDR3 reads CASSSVGTGSDTQYF. CDR3 coding DNA: TGTGCCAGCAGTTCTGTCGGGACAGGGTCAGATACGCAGTATTTT. Together with reference TRBV2 and TRBJ2-3, the CDR3 gives the full variable domain: EPEVTQTPSHQVTQMGQEVILRCVPISNHLYFYWYRQILGQKVEFLVSFYNNEISEKSEIFDDQFSVERPDGSNFTLKIRSTKLEDSAMYFCASSSVGTGSDTQYFGPGTRLTVL.

The chain combines TRBV6-5 with TRBJ2-7; 10 bases fit TRBD2. V was pared by 2 bases and J by 5 bases, with 3 bases of the junction left unmatched. From germline, CDR1 is MNHEY and CDR2 SVGAGI. CDR3 length: 14 amino acids. The CDR3 loop reads CASSYRLAGDEQYF. The CDR3 DNA follows: TGTGCCAGCAGTTACCGCCTAGCGGGAGACGAGCAGTACTTC.

V is TRBV19 and J is TRBJ2-5; D remains ambiguous. Trimming took 1 base from V and 1 from J, leaving 7 bases between them. The CDR3 consists of 14 residues. The germline V gene encodes CDR1 LNHDA and CDR2 SQIVND (reference sequence). CDR3: CASSIGAFQETQYF. CDR3 sequence (DNA): TGTGCCAGTAGTATAGGAGCGTTCCAAGAGACCCAGTACTTC. The entire variable domain, with the rest obtained from reference TRBV19 and TRBJ2-5, is as follows: DGGITQSPKYLFRKEGQNVTLSCEQNLNHDAMYWYRQDPGQGLRLIYYSQIVNDFQKGDIAEGYSVSREKKESFPLTVTSAQKNPTAFYLCASSIGAFQETQYFGPGTRLLVL.